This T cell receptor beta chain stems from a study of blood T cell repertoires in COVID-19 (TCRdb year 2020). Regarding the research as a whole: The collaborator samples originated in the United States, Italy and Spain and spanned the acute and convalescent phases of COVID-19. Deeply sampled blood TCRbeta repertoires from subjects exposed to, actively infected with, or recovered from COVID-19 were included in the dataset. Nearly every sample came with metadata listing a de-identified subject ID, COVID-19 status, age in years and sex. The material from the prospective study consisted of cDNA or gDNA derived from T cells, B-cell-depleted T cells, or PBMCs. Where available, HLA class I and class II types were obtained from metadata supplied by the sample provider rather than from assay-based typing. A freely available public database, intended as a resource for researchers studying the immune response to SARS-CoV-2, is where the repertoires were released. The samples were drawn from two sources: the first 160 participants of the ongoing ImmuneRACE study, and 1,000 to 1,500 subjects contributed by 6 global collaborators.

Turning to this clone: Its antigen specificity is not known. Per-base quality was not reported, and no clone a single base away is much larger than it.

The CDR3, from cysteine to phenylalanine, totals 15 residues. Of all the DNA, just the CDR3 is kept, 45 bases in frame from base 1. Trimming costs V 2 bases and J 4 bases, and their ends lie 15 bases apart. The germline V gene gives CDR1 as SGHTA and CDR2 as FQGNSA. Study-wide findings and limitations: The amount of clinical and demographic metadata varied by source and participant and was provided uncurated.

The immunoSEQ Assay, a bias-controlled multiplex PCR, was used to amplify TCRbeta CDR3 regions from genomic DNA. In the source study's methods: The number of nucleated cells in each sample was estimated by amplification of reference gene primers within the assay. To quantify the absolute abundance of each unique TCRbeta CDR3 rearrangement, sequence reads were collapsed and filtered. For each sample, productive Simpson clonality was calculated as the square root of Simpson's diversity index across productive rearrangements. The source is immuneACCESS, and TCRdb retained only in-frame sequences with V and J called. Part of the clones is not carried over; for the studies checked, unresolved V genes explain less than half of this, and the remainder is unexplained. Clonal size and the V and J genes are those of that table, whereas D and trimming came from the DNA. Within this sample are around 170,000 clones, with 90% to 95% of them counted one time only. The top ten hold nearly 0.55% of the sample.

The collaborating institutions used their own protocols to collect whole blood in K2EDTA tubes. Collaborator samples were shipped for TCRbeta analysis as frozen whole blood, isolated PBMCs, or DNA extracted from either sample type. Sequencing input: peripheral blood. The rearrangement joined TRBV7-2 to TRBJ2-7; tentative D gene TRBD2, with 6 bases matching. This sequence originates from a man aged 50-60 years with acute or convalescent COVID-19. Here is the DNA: TGTGCCAGCAGCTTAACCCCCTTGGGGGGATACGAGCAGTACTTC. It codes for CASSLTPLGGYEQYF.